One T cell receptor (beta chain) is described in this entry. V dropped 3 bases and J dropped 1 base, with 6 bases sitting between them. This CDR3 comprises 13 residues. Germline values: CDR1 ENHRY, CDR2 SYGVKD. The source of the sample is a study of blood T cell repertoires in COVID-19. Study details: The cDNA or gDNA used as material had been derived from T cells, B-cell-depleted T cells, or PBMCs.

The assay was immunoSEQ multiplex PCR, and TCRdb's table has in-frame clones only and misses some. The top ten clones hold 2% of a sample with fewer than 45,000 clones, roughly 80% of them seen once. The chain joins TRBV10-3 to TRBJ2-5; possibly TRBD1 for D (5 bases). The clonotype originates from a man between 60 and 70 years old with active COVID-19. The sequencing input was peripheral blood. This chain's CDR3 is CAISEGVQETQYF. CDR3 nucleotides: TGTGCCATCAGTGAAGGGGTCCAAGAGACCCAGTACTTC.